This TCR beta chain was sequenced in a study of cytomegalovirus exposure and HLA in healthy donors (dated by TCRdb to the late 2010s). In terms of the full investigation: According to a later analysis, one platform produced both the roughly 110 validation repertoires and the 666 repertoires of the first cohort. Besides the first cohort of more than 650 subjects, a separate validation cohort made up of about 120 different subjects was used. High-throughput TCR immunosequencing, statistical association of individual TCRs with disease status, and machine learning were combined to predict cytomegalovirus infection status. The study was designed to test whether signatures of past pathogen exposure could be identified by cataloging public T cell receptors. Overall study outcomes, separate from this receptor: A later analysis lacked HLA typing for the validation cohort, so it scored co-occurrence in that cohort across all 120 repertoires. A few of the identified cytomegalovirus-associated TCR beta chains were confirmed in vitro to be specific for cytomegalovirus antigens. A later analysis found that TCRs clustered in the first cohort also tended to co-occur in the 95 to 150 validation repertoires, with roughly 95% of cluster scores above 0. The study gave a list of around 170 TCR beta chains associated with cytomegalovirus. Across donors, most TCR sequences were observed very rarely, whereas some public TCRs were present in many individuals. Cytomegalovirus status was reported to be diagnosed by the classifier with high specificity and sensitivity in both the original and validation cohorts. The authors suggested that the approach could potentially be extended to other disease states and immunological phenotypes.

Of note for this clone: The specificity of this receptor is unknown. Base qualities were left out, and no much larger clone turns up one base away.

Receptors were amplified or captured by the immunoSEQ multiplex PCR assay. As for the original processing: A statistical classification framework was built to diagnose cytomegalovirus status from the catalog of TCR beta chain sequences. TCRdb holds this immuneACCESS table with in-frame rearrangements only. Some clones are missing; in checked studies, unresolved V genes explain under half, and the rest has no known cause. The D gene and trimming were derived from the DNA, and the V and J assignments and clone size from that table. The sample data list some 86,000 clones, and 90% to 95% of these were observed just once. The top ten clones comprise 3% to 4.5% of the sample. The donors belonged to the validation cohort of about 120 subjects, which was separate from the 666-subject first cohort. Via the germline V gene, CDR1 is MNHNS and CDR2 SASEGT. Trimming takes 10 bases off V and 6 bases off J; junction bases not matched to a gene: 9. The CDR3 contains 13 residues, cysteine and phenylalanine counted. Only the CDR3 part of the read is kept: 39 bases, read in frame from the first base.

Sequenced material: PBMCs. The TCR originated in a young woman in good health and CMV-seronegative. The V and J segments used are TRBV6-1 and TRBJ2-1, with TRBD2 identical over 7 junction bases. The DNA is as follows: TGTGCCATTTATTCGGGGAGGGTCAATGAGCAGTTCTTC. Its amino acids are CAIYSGRVNEQFF.